The T cell receptor beta chain described here comes from a study of identical twins. This CDR3 is built from 13 residues. CDR1 SGHKS and CDR2 YYEKEE come from the germline V gene (reference sequence). V dropped 0 bases and J dropped 5 bases, with 6 bases sitting between them. TCRdb processed the 5' RACE reads anew with MiXCR; each CDR3 protein has one entry. The repertoire includes about 240,000 distinct CDR3 sequences, 9.5% to 15% of them detected once, and 3.5% to 5% sits in the top ten. The sample was also linked to a second study, of yellow fever vaccine responses in identical twins.

This TCR came from a woman between 18 and 29 years old in good health. This rearrangement joins TRBV5-5 to TRBJ2-1; D uncertain. Material: memory (CD45RO+) T cells sorted from blood. CDR3 in DNA: TGTGCCAGCAGCTTGGTCCCGGACAATGAGCAGTTCTTC. Its translation is CASSLVPDNEQFF.